These 30 T cell receptor beta chains came from one sample sequenced in a study of beta chain features in type 1 diabetes. Expressed TCRB transcripts were sequenced because the entire RNA isolate underwent reverse transcription. The method was immunoSEQ multiplex PCR; TCRdb's version includes in-frame clones alone and lacks a portion of them. The repertoire consists of about 28,000 clones, with about two thirds occurring once and the leading ten covering over 2%. Study-level results: Researchers report that Type 1 diabetes patients had moderately but significantly shorter TCRB CDR3s across all four CD4+ subsets.

These TCRs are of unknown antigen specificity. The specimen was Tregs from blood. These receptor sequences come from a woman in her twenties or thirties with type 1 diabetes.

The chain is built from TRBV7-6 and TRBJ2-1, with 9 bases identical to TRBD2. The CDR3 extends over 17 amino acids. J lost 5 bases, V lost 5 bases, and 13 bases had no gene match. Germline loops: CDR1 SGHVS, CDR2 FNYEAQ. CDR3 in DNA: TGTGCCAGCAGCAAAGCCAGCGGGAGGATCCCCCACAATGAGCAGTTCTTC. Amino acid sequence: CASSKASGRIPHNEQFF.

CDR3 in amino acids: CASSPIGIHNEQFF. The CDR3 DNA sequence: TGTGCCAGTAGTCCGATCGGGATTCACAATGAGCAGTTCTTC. The V gene is TRBV19, the J gene TRBJ2-1, with a possible D match to TRBD2 (5 bases). V was clipped by 5 bases and J by 5 bases, with 13 bases between them. The germline V gene encodes CDR1 LNHDA and CDR2 SQIVND (reference sequence). This CDR3 has 14 amino acids.

The genes are TRBV28 and TRBJ2-1, with TRBD2 matching 11 bases. Per the germline V gene, CDR1 is MDHEN and CDR2 is SYDVKM. V shed 6 bases and J 7 bases; nucleotides not matched to a gene: 8. There are 15 residues in the CDR3. CDR3 coding DNA: TGTGCCAGCAGGCGGCCGGGACTAGCGGAGAATGAGCAGTTCTTC. Translated, it gives CASRRPGLAENEQFF.

This clone has a handful of counts. CDR3 coding DNA: TGTGCCAGCACCACAGGTTTCGGGGGGGAGCTGTTTTTT. Its translation is CASTTGFGGELFF. The chain uses TRBV6-6 and TRBJ2-2, with D maybe TRBD1 (5 bases). V was clipped by 7 bases and J by 8 bases, with 14 bases between them. The CDR3 totals 13 residues. Germline CDR1 reads MNHNY; CDR2 reads SVGAGI (reference sequence).

The chain recombines TRBV10-3 with TRBJ2-5, with 8 bases aligning to TRBD1. The closer fit of TRBJ2-7 to the DNA end suggests the J call may be wrong. The germline gives CDR1 ENHRY, CDR2 SYGVKD. This CDR3 contains 13 residues. The CDR3 here is CATTTDRAYEQYF. The CDR3 region has the DNA TGTGCCACCACCACGGACAGGGCCTACGAGCAGTACTTC.

The CDR3 DNA follows: TGTGCCAGCAGCCAAGAGTATTCGGGGACCCAGTACTTC. It translates to CASSQEYSGTQYF. V and J are TRBV4-2 and TRBJ2-5; D uncertain. This CDR3 contains 13 residues. V lost 0 bases to trimming and J lost 7 bases, with 9 bases between them. Germline V gene lookup returns CDR1 LGHNA and CDR2 YNFKEQ.

V is TRBV5-1 and J is TRBJ2-7; 9 bases fit TRBD1. J gave up 5 bases and V 4 bases, and 7 bases lay outside the gene matches. The CDR3 spans 14 residues. Germline lookup yields CDR1 SGHRS and CDR2 YFSETQ. CDR3 protein: CASSRRDREDEQYF. The CDR3 DNA is TGCGCCAGCAGCCGTCGGGACAGGGAGGACGAGCAGTACTTC. The whole variable domain, filled in from reference TRBV5-1 and TRBJ2-7, reads KAGVTQTPRYLIKTRGQQVTLSCSPISGHRSVSWYQQTPGQGLQFLFEYFSETQRNKGNFPGRFSGRQFSNSRSEMNVSTLELGDSALYLCASSRRDREDEQYFGPGTRLTVT.

This chain links TRBV5-1 with TRBJ2-7, with D possibly matching TRBD1 (6 bases). The germline CDR1 and CDR2 sequences are SGHRS and YFSETQ. There are 14 residues in the CDR3. V lost 0 bases and J 4 bases, leaving 11 bases between the germline ends. The CDR3 nucleotides are TGCGCCAGCAGCTTGGCCCAACAGGGATACGAGCAGTACTTC. This translates into CASSLAQQGYEQYF.

The rearrangement links TRBV13 to TRBJ2-1; D may be TRBD2 (5 bases). In germline, CDR1 is PRHDT, CDR2 FYEKMQ (reference sequence). The CDR3 totals 17 residues. Trimming removed 0 bases at V and 4 bases at J, with 16 bases between. The CDR3 sequence is CASSLGRFIGLYNEQFF. CDR3 coding DNA: TGTGCCAGCAGCTTAGGCCGTTTTATTGGACTGTACAATGAGCAGTTCTTC.

The gene calls are TRBV11-2 and TRBJ2-3; 13 positions match TRBD2. From germline, CDR1 is SGHAT and CDR2 FQNNGV. This CDR3 spans 16 amino acids. V lost 4 bases, J lost 4 bases, and 5 bases stayed unmatched. The CDR3 here is CASSYRTSGSADTQYF. The CDR3 DNA reads TGTGCCAGCAGCTACCGGACTAGCGGGAGTGCAGATACGCAGTATTTT.

This chain joins TRBV27 and TRBJ2-7; tentative D call: TRBD2 (5 bases). V shed 5 bases and J shed 4 bases, with 12 bases lying between them. The CDR3 contains 13 residues. Germline CDR1 is MNHEY and CDR2 is SMNVEV (reference sequence). DNA of the CDR3: TGTGCCAGCAGTCAAAGGCGGAGGTACGAGCAGTACTTC. It translates to CASSQRRRYEQYF.

The V gene is TRBV6-1, the J gene TRBJ2-7; 13 positions match TRBD2. Trimming at V came to 2 bases and at J to 4 bases, leaving 5 bases not matched to a gene. Germline values: CDR1 MNHNS, CDR2 SASEGT. The CDR3 runs 16 residues. The CDR3, as DNA: TGTGCCAGCAGTGAATATTCGGGACTAGCGGGATACGAGCAGTACTTC. The encoded protein is CASSEYSGLAGYEQYF.

This chain links TRBV5-5 with TRBJ2-1, with 16 bases identical to TRBD2. The germline gives CDR1 SGHKS, CDR2 YYEKEE (reference sequence). With V trimmed by 3 bases and J by 1 base, 4 bases remained unmatched. The CDR3 totals 18 residues. CDR3 amino acids: CASSSPGLAGGSYNEQFF. In DNA, the CDR3 is TGTGCCAGCAGCTCCCCGGGACTAGCGGGAGGGTCCTACAATGAGCAGTTCTTC.

V usage is TRBV6-5 and J usage is TRBJ1-5, with D perhaps matching TRBD1 (6 bases). CDR1 and CDR2 (germline): MNHEY, SVGAGI. This CDR3 has 14 residues. V lost 6 bases to trimming and J lost 7 bases, with 16 bases between them. For the CDR3, the DNA is TGTGCCAGCAGGGGCCCTCACAGGGCCCAGCCCCAGCATTTT. Its protein product is CASRGPHRAQPQHF.

The chain couples TRBV7-2 to TRBJ2-3; no clear D gene. CDR3 size: 14 residues. Germline CDR1 is SGHTA and CDR2 is FQGNSA. Trimming removed 5 bases at V and 4 bases at J, with 13 bases between. This CDR3 is CASSARFTSDTQYF. CDR3 DNA sequence: TGTGCCAGCAGCGCGCGGTTCACCTCAGATACGCAGTATTTT.

The J gene is TRBJ2-7, the V gene TRBV25-1; a possible D gene is TRBD2 (6 bases). Germline V gene sequence: CDR1 MGHDK, CDR2 SYGVNS. The V end lost 5 bases, the J end lost 4 bases, and 15 bases lay between the germline ends. The CDR3 contains 14 residues. The CDR3 is CASSRRGTSYEQYF. DNA of the CDR3: TGTGCCAGCAGTCGCCGCGGGACCTCGTACGAGCAGTACTTC.

This clone occurred a few times. The CDR3 here is CASSFGHSSTDTQYF. The CDR3 nucleotides are TGTGCCAGCAGCTTCGGACACTCAAGCACAGATACGCAGTATTTT. V gene TRBV5-6 combines with J gene TRBJ2-3, with a tentative D call TRBD1 (5 bases). V lost 2 bases to trimming and J lost 0 bases, with 10 bases between them. This CDR3 is built from 15 residues. From germline, CDR1 is SGHDT and CDR2 YYEEEE.

Comment on this clone: Other DNA sequences in the same sample also yield this CDR3. The V and J genes are TRBV18 and TRBJ1-4, with D possibly being TRBD1 (6 bases). CDR3 length: 16 amino acids. Germline V gene data show CDR1 as KGHSH and CDR2 as LQKENI. The V gene lost 5 bases and the J gene lost 5 bases, with 18 bases spanning the gap. CDR3 sequence: CASSAPNREQNEKLFF. CDR3 sequence (DNA): TGTGCCAGCTCAGCCCCGAACAGGGAGCAAAATGAAAAACTGTTTTTT.

This sequence joins TRBV6-5 and TRBJ2-7, with unresolved D. Trimming cost V 3 bases and J 1 base, with 10 bases left between them. This CDR3 contains 14 residues. Germline V CDR1 and CDR2: MNHEY, SVGAGI. In DNA, the CDR3 is TGTGCCAGCAGTTATCGAGGCACATCCTACGAGCAGTACTTC. It is translated as CASSYRGTSYEQYF.

The genes are TRBV5-4 and TRBJ2-3; the D is unclear. This CDR3 contains 16 residues. V was trimmed by 2 bases and J by 0 bases, leaving 13 bases between them. The V gene's germline CDR1 is SGHNT and CDR2 YYREEE (reference sequence). CDR3: CASSFKNGYSTDTQYF. The CDR3 DNA reads as TGTGCCAGCAGCTTCAAGAACGGTTACAGCACAGATACGCAGTATTTT.

The rearrangement joins TRBV2 to TRBJ2-2, with 7 bases matching TRBD1. CDR3 length equals 14 residues. CDR1 is SNHLY and CDR2 is FYNNEI in the germline V gene. J lost 5 bases, V lost 6 bases, and 6 bases had no gene match. Here the CDR3 reads CASRDRARTGELFF. CDR3 in DNA: TGTGCCAGCAGAGACAGGGCTAGAACCGGGGAGCTGTTTTTT.

This chain joins TRBV28 and TRBJ2-3; unclear D gene. Trimming pared 7 bases from V and 2 bases from J, leaving 10 bases between. From germline, CDR1 is MDHEN and CDR2 SYDVKM. This CDR3 comprises 13 residues. CDR3 sequence reads: CASKYSSTDTQYF. The CDR3, as DNA: TGTGCCAGCAAGTACAGTTCCACAGATACGCAGTATTTT.

The chain is built from TRBV12-5 and TRBJ2-3; 8 bases line up with TRBD2. Germline V gene sequence: CDR1 LGHNT, CDR2 FRNRAP. Germline trimming cut 1 base from V and 1 base from J; bases unmatched to any gene: 1. This CDR3 is built from 15 residues. The CDR3 coding sequence is TGTGCTAGTGGTTTGGGACTAGCGCGCACAGATACGCAGTATTTT. Translating gives CASGLGLARTDTQYF. The full variable domain, rest sourced from reference TRBV12-5 and TRBJ2-3, is DARVTQTPRHKVTEMGQEVTMRCQPILGHNTVFWYRQTMMQGLELLAYFRNRAPLDDSGMPKDRFSAEMPDATLATLKIQPSEPRDSAVYFCASGLGLARTDTQYFGPGTRLTVL.

The gene calls are TRBV19 and TRBJ1-5, with 7 nucleotides matching TRBD1. The V segment lost 4 bases and the J segment 9 bases; nucleotides outside the gene matches: 18. The CDR3 length is 17 residues. The germline V gene encodes CDR1 LNHDA and CDR2 SQIVND (reference sequence). The CDR3 coding sequence is TGTGCCAGTAGTAGAACCCCGGACAGGTCAAGCGCACGGCCCCAGCATTTT. As protein: CASSRTPDRSSARPQHF.

This chain joins TRBV10-3 and TRBJ2-3; 10 nucleotides align to TRBD2. Trimming removed 0 bases from V and 1 base from J; junction bases left unmatched: 1. Per the germline V gene, CDR1 is ENHRY and CDR2 is SYGVKD. The length of the CDR3 is 16 residues. CDR3 bases: TGTGCCATCAGTGAGTCGACTAGCGGGCGCACAGATACGCAGTATTTT. Its protein product is CAISESTSGRTDTQYF.

The chain uses TRBV29-1 and TRBJ2-5; D ambiguous. Germline-derived CDR1 and CDR2 are SQVTM and ANQGSEA. V was clipped by 5 bases and J by 3 bases, with 10 bases between them. This CDR3 spans 12 amino acids. The CDR3 region has the DNA TGCAGCGTTCTAGAACTAAAAGAGACCCAGTACTTC. As protein: CSVLELKETQYF.

A remark on this clone: One end of the junction does not line up with germline, which may come from a read error. The V and J genes are TRBV28 and TRBJ1-1, with a weak D call TRBD1 (6 bases). Looked up from germline, CDR1 is MDHEN and CDR2 is SYDVKM. The CDR3 length is 12 residues. CDR3 in DNA: TGTGCCAGCAGTTTTGGGGACACCAATCAAAGGTTT. It specifies CASSFGDTNQRF. Full variable domain (outside the CDR3, taken from reference TRBV28 and TRBJ1-1): DVKVTQSSRYLVKRTGEKVFLECVQDMDHENMFWYRQDPGLGLRLIYFSYDVKMKEKGDIPEGYSVSREKKERFSLILESASTNQTSMYLCASSFGDTNQRFGQGTRLTVV.

V usage is TRBV11-2 and J usage is TRBJ1-1, with a possible D match to TRBD1 (5 bases). This CDR3 comprises 15 residues. V lost 5 bases, J lost 2 bases, and 15 bases lay in between. Germline V gene sequence: CDR1 SGHAT, CDR2 FQNNGV. The CDR3 spells CASSRIETDNTEAFF. The DNA of the CDR3 is TGTGCCAGCAGCCGCATCGAGACAGACAACACTGAAGCTTTCTTT. Together with reference TRBV11-2 and TRBJ1-1, the CDR3 gives the full variable domain: EAGVAQSPRYKIIEKRQSVAFWCNPISGHATLYWYQQILGQGPKLLIQFQNNGVVDDSQLPKDRFSAERLKGVDSTLKIQPAKLEDSAVYLCASSRIETDNTEAFFGQGTRLTVV.

The chain is built from TRBV7-9 and TRBJ2-1; possibly TRBD2 for D (6 bases). This CDR3 is 15 amino acids long. Trimming pared 1 base from V and 4 bases from J, leaving 11 bases between. Germline CDR1 and CDR2: SEHNR and FQNEAQ (reference sequence). CDR3 nucleotide sequence: TGTGCCAGCAGCTTAGGAGGGAGGCAATACAATGAGCAGTTCTTC. Protein product: CASSLGGRQYNEQFF.

This chain uses TRBV27 with TRBJ2-1; 7 bases agree with TRBD1. Germline V gene data show CDR1 as MNHEY and CDR2 as SMNVEV (reference sequence). The CDR3 has 15 amino acids. Trimming took 6 bases from V and 7 from J; bases not matched to a gene: 12. CDR3 nucleotides: TGTGCCAGCAGGGCCGGGACCGCGACAGGGAATGAGCAGTTCTTC. It translates to CASRAGTATGNEQFF.